This T cell receptor beta chain appears in the sequencing data of a study of blood T cell repertoires in COVID-19. Study-level information: Sites across the United States, Italy and Spain contributed samples from acute and convalescent COVID-19. In each case, the material was cDNA or gDNA derived from T cells, B-cell-depleted T cells, or PBMCs.

Between the trimmed V and J ends, which lost 4 bases and 4 bases, there was a span of 16 bases. The CDR3 sequence is 15 residues long. Looked up from germline, CDR1 is LNHDA and CDR2 is SQIVND (reference sequence). Clones were read by immunoSEQ multiplex PCR, and TCRdb kept only the in-frame ones, dropping some. The table has 250,000 or so clones, about 90% seen once; the top ten hold roughly 3%. This clone was recorded only once. The chain joins TRBV19 to TRBJ1-1; D might be TRBD1 (5 bases). The TCR originated in a man younger than 35 with active or convalescent COVID-19. Specimen: peripheral blood. Here the CDR3 reads CASSNWVGGGTEAFF. DNA for the CDR3: TGTGCCAGTAGTAATTGGGTCGGGGGAGGCACTGAAGCTTTCTTT.